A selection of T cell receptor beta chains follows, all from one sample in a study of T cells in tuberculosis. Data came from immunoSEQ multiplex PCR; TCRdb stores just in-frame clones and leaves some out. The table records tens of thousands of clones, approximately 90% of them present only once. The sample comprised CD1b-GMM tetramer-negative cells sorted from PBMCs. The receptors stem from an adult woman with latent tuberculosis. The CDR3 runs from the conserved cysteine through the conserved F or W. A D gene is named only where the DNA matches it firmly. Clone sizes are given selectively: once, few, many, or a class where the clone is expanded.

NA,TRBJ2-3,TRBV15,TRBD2,CATSSGGTDTQYF,TGTGCCACCAGCAGCGGGGGGACAGATACGCAGTATTTT
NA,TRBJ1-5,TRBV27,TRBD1,CASGPGTGHSNQPQHF,TGTGCCAGCGGACCCGGGACAGGTCATTCCAATCAGCCCCAGCATTTT
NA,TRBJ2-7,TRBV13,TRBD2,CASSLGLAGAYEQYF,TGTGCCAGCAGCTTGGGACTAGCGGGGGCCTACGAGCAGTACTTC
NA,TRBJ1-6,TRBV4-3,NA,CASSQDQGNSPLHF,TGCGCCAGCAGCCAGGATCAGGGGAATTCACCCCTCCACTTT
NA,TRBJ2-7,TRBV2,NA,CASVGSSEQYF,TGTGCCAGCGTCGGGTCCTCCGAGCAGTACTTC
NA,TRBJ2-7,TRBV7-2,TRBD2,CASSLGLSGGREQYF,TGTGCCAGCAGCTTAGGTCTTAGCGGGGGTAGAGAGCAGTACTTC
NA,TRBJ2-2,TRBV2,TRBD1,CATRTGSNTGELFF,TGTGCCACCCGGACAGGGTCGAACACCGGGGAGCTGTTTTTT
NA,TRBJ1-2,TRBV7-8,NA,CASSLNQAAANYGYTF,TGTGCCAGCAGCTTGAATCAGGCCGCCGCTAACTATGGCTACACCTTC
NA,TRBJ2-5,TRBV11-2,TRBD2,CASSLGRGGWETQYF,TGTGCCAGCAGCTTAGGTCGGGGGGGATGGGAGACCCAGTACTTC
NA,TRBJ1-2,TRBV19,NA,CASTRTVTYGYTF,TGTGCCAGTACCCGGACAGTTACTTATGGCTACACCTTC
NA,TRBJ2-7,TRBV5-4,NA,CASSITGRAEQYF,TGTGCCAGCAGCATTACAGGGAGGGCCGAGCAGTACTTC
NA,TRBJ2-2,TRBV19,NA,CASKGRNTGELFF,TGTGCCAGTAAGGGGCGGAACACCGGGGAGCTGTTTTTT
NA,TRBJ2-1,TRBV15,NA,CATSRGAYNEQFF,TGTGCCACCAGCAGAGGAGCGTACAATGAGCAGTTCTTC
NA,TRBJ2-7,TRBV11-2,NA,CASSLASPGEQYF,TGTGCCAGCAGCTTAGCCAGCCCGGGAGAGCAGTACTTC
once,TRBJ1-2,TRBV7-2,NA,CASSSLPQPQGIGYTF,TGTGCCAGCAGCTCCCTCCCACAACCGCAGGGAATTGGCTACACCTTC
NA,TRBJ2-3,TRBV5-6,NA,CASSLTGISTDTQYF,TGTGCCAGCAGCCTCACAGGGATTAGCACAGATACGCAGTATTTT
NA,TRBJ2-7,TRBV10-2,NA,CASNGHGKGYEQYF,TGCGCCAGCAACGGACACGGAAAAGGGTACGAGCAGTACTTC
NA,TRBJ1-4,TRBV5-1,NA,CASSLDSRAATNEKLFF,TGCGCCAGCAGCTTGGATTCGAGAGCTGCAACTAATGAAAAACTGTTTTTT
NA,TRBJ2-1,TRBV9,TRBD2,CASSVGGANEQFF,TGTGCCAGCAGCGTCGGGGGGGCCAATGAGCAGTTCTTC
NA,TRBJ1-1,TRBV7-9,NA,CASSGDRVNTEAFF,TGTGCCAGCAGCGGAGACAGAGTGAACACTGAAGCTTTCTTT
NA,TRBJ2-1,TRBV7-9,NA,CASSLREFPASYNEQFF,TGTGCCAGCAGCTTACGGGAATTCCCTGCGTCCTACAATGAGCAGTTCTTC
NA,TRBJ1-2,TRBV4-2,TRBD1,CASSRDRGLDYGYTF,TGTGCCAGCAGCCGAGACAGGGGGCTGGACTATGGCTACACCTTC
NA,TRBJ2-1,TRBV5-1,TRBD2,CASSLEASGGANEQFF,TGCGCCAGCAGCTTGGAGGCTAGCGGGGGGGCAAATGAGCAGTTCTTC
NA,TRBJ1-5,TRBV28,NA,CASSLVPSSQPQHF,TGTGCCAGCAGTTTGGTTCCAAGCTCTCAGCCCCAGCATTTT
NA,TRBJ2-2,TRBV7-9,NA,CATVGQKNTGELFF,TGTGCTACGGTTGGGCAGAAGAACACCGGGGAGCTGTTTTTT
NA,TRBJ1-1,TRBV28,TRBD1,CASSPGQGVLNTEAFF,TGTGCCAGCAGTCCCGGACAGGGGGTCCTGAACACTGAAGCTTTCTTT
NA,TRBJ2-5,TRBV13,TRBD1,CASSLVGQGAIQETQYF,TGTGCCAGCAGCTTAGTCGGCCAGGGGGCTATCCAAGAGACCCAGTACTTC
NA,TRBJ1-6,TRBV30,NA,CAWRENSPLHF,TGTGCCTGGAGGGAGAATTCACCCCTCCACTTT
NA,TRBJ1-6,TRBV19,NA,CASSPAGARTYNSPLHF,TGTGCCAGTAGTCCGGCAGGGGCCCGAACATATAATTCCCCCCTCCACTTT
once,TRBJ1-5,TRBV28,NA,CASSLAFNQPQHF,TGTGCCAGCAGTTTGGCCTTCAATCAGCCCCAGCATTTT
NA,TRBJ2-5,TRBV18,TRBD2,CASSPRTGLAGGQETQYF,TGTGCCAGCTCACCACGGACGGGACTAGCGGGGGGGCAAGAGACCCAGTACTTC
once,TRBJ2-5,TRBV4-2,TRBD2,CASSQSGEETQYF,TGTGCCAGCAGCCAAAGCGGGGAAGAGACCCAGTACTTC
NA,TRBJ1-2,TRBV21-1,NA,CASSKGGTGPTYGYTF,TGTGCCAGCAGCAAAGGGGGGACAGGGCCAACCTATGGCTACACCTTC
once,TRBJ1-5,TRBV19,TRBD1,CASSIGTGSFQPQHF,TGTGCCAGTAGTATAGGGACAGGGTCATTTCAGCCCCAGCATTTT
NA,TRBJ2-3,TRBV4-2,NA,CASSQDGEDTQYF,TGTGCCAGCAGCCAAGACGGGGAAGATACGCAGTATTTT
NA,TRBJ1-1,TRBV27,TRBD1,CASSLGQGRTEAFF,TGTGCCAGCAGTTTAGGACAGGGGAGAACTGAAGCTTTCTTT
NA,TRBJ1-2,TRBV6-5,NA,CASSPRDTDGYTF,TGTGCCAGCAGTCCGAGGGACACCGATGGCTACACCTTC
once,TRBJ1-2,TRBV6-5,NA,CASSYSAGGGYGYTF,TGTGCCAGCAGTTACTCGGCGGGGGGGGGTTATGGCTACACCTTC
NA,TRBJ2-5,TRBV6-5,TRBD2,CASSYRTSGRETQYF,TGTGCCAGCAGTTACCGGACCTCCGGGAGGGAGACCCAGTACTTC
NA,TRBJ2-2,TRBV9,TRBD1,CASSTPSRQGNTGELFF,TGTGCCAGCAGCACCCCTAGTCGACAGGGAAACACCGGGGAGCTGTTTTTT
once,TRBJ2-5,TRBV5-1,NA,CASSLAIQGQETQYF,TGCGCCAGCAGCTTGGCCATACAGGGTCAAGAGACCCAGTACTTC
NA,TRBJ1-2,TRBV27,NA,CASMKGHDYGYTF,TGTGCCAGCATGAAGGGGCACGACTATGGCTACACCTTC
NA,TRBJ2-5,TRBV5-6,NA,CASSLVIRSETQYF,TGTGCCAGCAGCTTGGTGATTAGATCCGAGACCCAGTACTTC
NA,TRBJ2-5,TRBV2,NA,CASSGGLTGQETQYF,TGTGCCAGCAGTGGGGGGCTGACAGGACAAGAGACCCAGTACTTC
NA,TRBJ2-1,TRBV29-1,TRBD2,CSARLAGGRNEQFF,TGCAGCGCCCGTCTAGCGGGGGGGAGGAATGAGCAGTTCTTC
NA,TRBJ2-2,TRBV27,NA,CAACLRANTGELFF,TGTGCCGCTTGCCTACGAGCGAACACCGGGGAGCTGTTTTTT
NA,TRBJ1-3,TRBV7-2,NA,CASSYAPGAGNTIYF,TGTGCCAGCAGCTATGCCCCGGGGGCTGGAAACACCATATATTTT
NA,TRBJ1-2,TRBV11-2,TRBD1,CASSLDPGGNGYTF,TGTGCCAGCAGCTTAGATCCAGGGGGTAATGGCTACACCTTC
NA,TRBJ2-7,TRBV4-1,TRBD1,CASSPRTGLYEQYF,TGCGCCAGCAGCCCCCGGACAGGGCTATACGAGCAGTACTTC